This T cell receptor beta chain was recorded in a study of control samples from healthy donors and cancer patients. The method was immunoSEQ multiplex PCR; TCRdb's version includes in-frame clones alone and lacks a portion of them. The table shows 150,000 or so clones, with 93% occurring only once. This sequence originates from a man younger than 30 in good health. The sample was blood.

The DNA of the CDR3 is TGCGCCAGCAGCTTGGTGGGGACAGGGAGCTCCTACGAGCAGTACTTC. Residues: CASSLVGTGSSYEQYF. This sequence joins TRBV5-1 and TRBJ2-7; 9 bases line up with TRBD1. CDR1 and CDR2 (germline): SGHRS, YFSETQ. The CDR3 has 16 amino acids. V shed 0 bases and J 0 bases; nucleotides not matched to a gene: 4. Full variable domain (remainder filled in from reference TRBV5-1 and TRBJ2-7): KAGVTQTPRYLIKTRGQQVTLSCSPISGHRSVSWYQQTPGQGLQFLFEYFSETQRNKGNFPGRFSGRQFSNSRSEMNVSTLELGDSALYLCASSLVGTGSSYEQYFGPGTRLTVT.